This TCR beta chain appears in the sequencing data of a study of T cells in Graves' hyperthyroidism and ophthalmopathy. From RNA transcripts, TCR beta CDR3 regions were amplified. An initial round of RT-PCR targeting the TCR CDR3 relied on the HTBI primer set. TCRdb itself ran the multiplex PCR reads through MiXCR, one entry per CDR3 protein. The table has around 580,000 distinct CDR3 sequences, roughly a sixth seen once. Study-wide findings and caveats: Most clonotypes expanded in the thyroid (above 0.001) were also present in blood.

CDR1 is SNHLY and CDR2 is FYNNEI in the germline V gene. The junction had 7 bases not matched to a gene; V was cut back by 2 bases and J by 0 bases. This CDR3 has 17 residues. Exclusions: uncontrolled infection, other autoimmune disease, pregnancy, lactation. At least ten counts were recorded for this clonotype. The antigen is not known. The chain joins TRBV2 to TRBJ1-1; 9 bases align to TRBD1. The specimen sequenced was blood. This clonotype was obtained from a woman younger than 35 with Graves' hyperthyroidism. The chain's CDR3 is CASSELRTGDVNTEAFF. In DNA form, the CDR3 reads TGTGCCAGCAGTGAACTCAGGACAGGGGATGTGAACACTGAAGCTTTCTTT.